Listed here are 32 T cell receptor beta chains from one sample, sequenced in a study of beta chain features in type 1 diabetes. What was sequenced were expressed TCRB transcripts, since all of the isolated RNA had been reverse transcribed. Clones were read by immunoSEQ multiplex PCR, and TCRdb kept only the in-frame ones, dropping some. The sample lists about 330,000 clones; 9.5% to 11% were seen once. The sample taken for sequencing was naive CD4+ T cells from blood. All receptors come from a young woman in good health.

CDR3 loop: CASSSGGAYEQYF. The CDR3 DNA reads TGTGCCTCTTCTAGCGGGGGAGCCTACGAGCAGTACTTC. This chain uses TRBV30 with TRBJ2-7; 10 bases line up with TRBD2. After removal of 7 bases from V and 2 bases from J, the junction contained 5 bases not matched to a gene. The length of the CDR3 is 13 residues. In germline, CDR1 is GTSNPN, CDR2 SVGIG (reference sequence). The whole variable domain, filled in from reference TRBV30 and TRBJ2-7, reads SQTIHQWPATLVQPVGSPLSLECTVEGTSNPNLYWYRQAAGRGLQLLFYSVGIGQISSEVPQNLSASRPQDRQFILSSKKLLLSDSGFYLCASSSGGAYEQYFGPGTRLTVT.

This clone occurred a few times. This sequence joins TRBV7-2 and TRBJ2-6; TRBD2 agrees at 8 bases. The germline V gene encodes CDR1 SGHTA and CDR2 FQGNSA. The J segment lost 12 bases and the V segment lost 5 bases, leaving 15 bases of the junction unmatched. The CDR3 loop spans 16 amino acids. This chain's CDR3 is CASSPQTSAARVVLTF. The CDR3 DNA reads TGTGCCAGCAGCCCTCAGACTAGCGCAGCGCGCGTCGTCCTGACTTTC.

J is TRBJ2-1 and V is TRBV6-5; D might be TRBD1 (5 bases). The CDR3 runs to 14 residues. Germline V gives CDR1 MNHEY, CDR2 SVGAGI. With 6 bases removed from V and 0 bases from J, the gap between germline ends came to 9 bases. CDR3 region: CASRRQSSYNEQFF. The CDR3 DNA sequence: TGTGCCAGCAGGAGACAGAGCTCCTACAATGAGCAGTTCTTC.

The gene calls are TRBV5-4 and TRBJ2-6; 7 bases align to TRBD1. The CDR3 is 15 amino acids. Per the germline V gene, CDR1 is SGHNT and CDR2 is YYREEE (reference sequence). J was trimmed by 3 bases and V by 7 bases; bases with no gene match: 7. As DNA, the CDR3 is TGTGCCAGCGGCCTAACAGGGGTTGGGGCCAACGTCCTGACTTTC. Its translation is CASGLTGVGANVLTF.

This clone was seen only a few times. The chain uses TRBV28 and TRBJ2-7; 13 positions agree with TRBD2. Unmatched junction bases numbered 5, after V lost 3 bases and J lost 6 bases. The CDR3 extends over 15 amino acids. Per the germline V gene, CDR1 is MDHEN and CDR2 is SYDVKM. CDR3: CASSLGTSGMGEQYF. The CDR3 DNA is TGTGCCAGCAGTTTGGGGACTAGCGGGATGGGCGAGCAGTACTTC.

V gene TRBV7-2 combines with J gene TRBJ1-5, with D tentatively TRBD1 (6 bases). Germline V gene lookup returns CDR1 SGHTA and CDR2 FQGNSA. The length of the CDR3 is 17 residues. V was shortened by 1 base and J by 0 bases, with 13 bases between the two germline ends. The CDR3, as DNA: TGTGCCAGCAGCTTAGTGTGGGGGCCCTATAGCAATCAGCCCCAGCATTTT. The encoded protein is CASSLVWGPYSNQPQHF.

The chain is built from TRBV30 and TRBJ2-1, with 7 bases fitting TRBD2. Per germline, CDR1 GTSNPN and CDR2 SVGIG (reference sequence). J was trimmed by 12 bases and V by 3 bases; bases with no gene match: 11. The CDR3 runs 13 residues. The CDR3 loop is CAWSSGRPTGQFF. Here the CDR3 DNA reads TGTGCCTGGAGCTCCGGGAGGCCGACGGGGCAGTTCTTC. Based on the CDR3 plus reference TRBV30 and TRBJ2-1, the full variable domain is SQTIHQWPATLVQPVGSPLSLECTVEGTSNPNLYWYRQAAGRGLQLLFYSVGIGQISSEVPQNLSASRPQDRQFILSSKKLLLSDSGFYLCAWSSGRPTGQFFGPGTRLTVL.

J is TRBJ2-2 and V is TRBV18; 8 positions match TRBD1. This CDR3 region has 14 residues. Germline V gene sequence: CDR1 KGHSH, CDR2 LQKENI. V was clipped by 5 bases and J by 6 bases; unmatched bases: 5. The CDR3 DNA sequence: TGTGCCAGCTCAATCGACAGGGGCGCCGGGGAGCTGTTTTTT. It yields the protein CASSIDRGAGELFF. Supplemented by reference TRBV18 and TRBJ2-2, the full variable domain reads NAGVMQNPRHLVRRRGQEARLRCSPMKGHSHVYWYRQLPEEGLKFMVYLQKENIIDESGMPKERFSAEFPKEGPSILRIQQVVRGDSAAYFCASSIDRGAGELFFGEGSRLTVL.

The J gene is TRBJ2-1, the V gene TRBV7-9; 7 nucleotides line up with TRBD2. Germline CDR1 reads SEHNR; CDR2 reads FQNEAQ (reference sequence). After removal of 1 base from V and 6 bases from J, the junction contained 12 bases not matched to a gene. The CDR3 covers 17 residues. In nucleotides, the CDR3 is TGTGCCAGCAGCTTAGTGCTCGCTAGCGGAAAACTCAATGAGCAGTTCTTC. It translates to CASSLVLASGKLNEQFF.

The chain links TRBV7-9 to TRBJ2-4, with TRBD2 matching over 8 bases. V was clipped by 5 bases and J by 7 bases; unmatched bases: 13. The CDR3 length is 16 residues. Germline V lookup: CDR1 SEHNR, CDR2 FQNEAQ (reference sequence). DNA of the CDR3: TGTGCCAGCAGCCCCGTCGAGGGGACTAGGACGAACATTCAGTACTTC. It specifies CASSPVEGTRTNIQYF.

This clone has just a few counts. V is TRBV7-9 and J is TRBJ2-1, with 11 bases aligning to TRBD1. Germline trimming cut 4 bases from V and 7 bases from J; bases unmatched to any gene: 6. The CDR3 sequence is 15 residues long. The germline gives CDR1 SEHNR, CDR2 FQNEAQ (reference sequence). CDR3 residues: CASSSSGQGGNEQFF. As DNA, the CDR3 is TGTGCCAGCAGCTCCTCGGGACAGGGGGGTAATGAGCAGTTCTTC. The variable domain in full, completed from reference TRBV7-9 and TRBJ2-1, reads DTGVSQNPRHKITKRGQNVTFRCDPISEHNRLYWYRQTLGQGPEFLTYFQNEAQLEKSRLLSDRFSAERPKGSFSTLEIQRTEQGDSAMYLCASSSSGQGGNEQFFGPGTRLTVL.

There are a few counts of this clone. This chain uses TRBV29-1 with TRBJ2-1, with 13 bases that match TRBD2. CDR3 length: 14 amino acids. The V gene end was trimmed by 8 bases and the J gene end by 9 bases; junction bases not matched to a gene: 10. Germline values: CDR1 SQVTM, CDR2 ANQGSEA. The DNA for the CDR3 is TGCAGCCCCCGGGCGGGACTAGCGGGATCTGAGCAGTTCTTC. This sequence encodes CSPRAGLAGSEQFF.

The chain uses TRBV30 and TRBJ2-5; D is possibly TRBD2 (5 bases). CDR1 and CDR2 from the germline V gene are GTSNPN and SVGIG (reference sequence). The CDR3 is 11 amino acids. Between the trimmed V and J ends, which lost 3 bases and 11 bases, there was a span of 13 bases. CDR3 loop: CAWSVLGEQYF. CDR3 DNA: TGTGCCTGGAGCGTGCTTGGGGAGCAGTACTTC.

This clone has just a few counts. The chain joins TRBV2 to TRBJ1-5; maybe TRBD1 (6 bases). The germline CDR1 and CDR2 sequences are SNHLY and FYNNEI. This CDR3 region has 16 residues. V lost 4 bases, J lost 2 bases, and 15 bases lay in between. The CDR3 DNA follows: TGTGCCAGCAGTGTGAACAGGGCGGTTCGCAATCAGCCCCAGCATTTT. It yields the protein CASSVNRAVRNQPQHF.

This clone was counted a few times. The chain joins TRBV6-1 to TRBJ2-1; 7 nucleotides agree with TRBD1. V dropped 7 bases and J dropped 0; count of bases not matched to a gene: 6. This CDR3 has 15 residues. The V gene's germline CDR1 is MNHNS and CDR2 SASEGT. CDR3 sequence: CASNRQGISYNEQFF. The CDR3 DNA reads TGTGCCAGCAACAGACAGGGAATCTCCTACAATGAGCAGTTCTTC.

This sequence joins TRBV30 and TRBJ1-2; unclear D gene. The CDR3 spans 12 residues. Germline CDR1 GTSNPN, CDR2 SVGIG (reference sequence). Trimming took off 0 bases at V and 7 bases at J, with 9 bases between the two ends. CDR3 in amino acids: CAWSVHSGGYTF. As DNA, the CDR3 is TGTGCCTGGAGTGTACATTCGGGTGGCTACACCTTC.

This clone occurred a few times. The CDR3 is CASSLGGGPVNEQFF. The CDR3 DNA reads TGTGCCAGCAGTTTAGGGGGAGGGCCCGTGAATGAGCAGTTCTTC. The chain carries TRBV7-3 and TRBJ2-1, with D maybe TRBD2 (7 bases). In germline, CDR1 is SGHTA, CDR2 FQGTGA. Trimming shortened V by 6 bases and J by 7 bases, and 19 bases separated the two germline ends. The CDR3 loop spans 15 amino acids.

The chain uses TRBV7-2 and TRBJ2-7, with D possibly matching TRBD2 (6 bases). V was pared by 6 bases and J by 3 bases, with 9 bases between. The germline V gene encodes CDR1 SGHTA and CDR2 FQGNSA. The CDR3 has 12 residues. The DNA of the CDR3 is TGTGCCAGCAGTCCCGGGGGCTACGAGCAGTACTTC. Protein sequence: CASSPGGYEQYF.

The chain recombines TRBV29-1 with TRBJ2-3, with no clear D. V lost 8 bases and J 5 bases, leaving 14 bases between the germline ends. CDR3 length equals 12 residues. CDR1 SQVTM and CDR2 ANQGSEA come from the germline V gene. For the CDR3, the DNA is TGCAGCCCCACACCGGCAGGAGATACGCAGTATTTT. This codes for CSPTPAGDTQYF.

This clone occurred a few times. The V call is TRBV4-3, the J call TRBJ1-5; D gene unclear. This CDR3 region has 14 residues. V lost 0 bases to trimming and J lost 6 bases, with 9 bases between them. Germline V CDR1 and CDR2: LGHNA, YSLEER. The CDR3 DNA sequence: TGCGCCAGCAGCCAAGAAAGCGTGGGTCAGCCCCAGCATTTT. This translates into CASSQESVGQPQHF.

The rearrangement joins TRBV7-9 to TRBJ1-1; D ambiguous. V dropped 0 bases and J dropped 2 bases, with 10 bases sitting between them. CDR1 SEHNR and CDR2 FQNEAQ come from the germline V gene (reference sequence). CDR3 size: 15 residues. The CDR3: CASSLAAGSNTEAFF. In DNA, the CDR3 is TGTGCCAGCAGCTTAGCGGCAGGCTCTAACACTGAAGCTTTCTTT.

The chain combines TRBV4-3 with TRBJ2-5; TRBD2 is a possible D gene (6 bases). The CDR3 is made up of 15 amino acids. Trimming removed 0 bases from V and 7 bases from J, with 15 bases in between. Germline CDR1 is LGHNA and CDR2 is YSLEER. CDR3 nucleotides: TGCGCCAGCAGCCAAGATAGGCGGGGAAGCGGGACCCAGTACTTC. Protein sequence: CASSQDRRGSGTQYF.

In this sample, this clone turned up a few times. This sequence joins TRBV19 and TRBJ2-1; the D gene is possibly TRBD2 (5 bases). CDR3 size: 15 residues. The ends were cut back, 5 bases at V and 1 base at J, with 12 bases in the middle. Germline CDR1 and CDR2: LNHDA and SQIVND (reference sequence). This CDR3 is CASSSSSSSYNEQFF. CDR3 in DNA: TGTGCCAGTAGTTCTAGCAGTTCTTCCTACAATGAGCAGTTCTTC.

The gene calls are TRBV25-1 and TRBJ2-6, with D uncertain. CDR3 length: 17 residues. V dropped 2 bases and J dropped 0 bases, with 11 bases sitting between them. Per the germline V gene, CDR1 is MGHDK and CDR2 is SYGVNS. As DNA, the CDR3 is TGTGCCAGCAGTGAAATTCGCGAGAGCTCTGGGGCCAACGTCCTGACTTTC. It translates to CASSEIRESSGANVLTF. Drawing the rest from reference TRBV25-1 and TRBJ2-6, the complete variable domain is EADIYQTPRYLVIGTGKKITLECSQTMGHDKMYWYQQDPGMELHLIHYSYGVNSTEKGDLSSESTVSRIRTEHFPLTLESARPSHTSQYLCASSEIRESSGANVLTFGAGSRLTVL.

This clone was seen a few times. V usage is TRBV15 and J usage is TRBJ2-4, with D unresolved. The CDR3 totals 17 residues. Germline CDR1 LNHNV, CDR2 YYDKDF (reference sequence). Trimming cost V 0 bases and J 0 bases, with 12 bases left between them. CDR3 nucleotide sequence: TGTGCCACCAGCAGAGATCTTACTGAGCTAGCCAAAAACATTCAGTACTTC. Its protein is CATSRDLTELAKNIQYF.

This clone was recorded a few times. CDR3 region: CASRGQGSEQYF. CDR3 sequence (DNA): TGTGCCAGCAGAGGACAGGGGAGCGAGCAGTACTTC. This chain joins TRBV5-4 and TRBJ2-7, with 9 positions matching TRBD1. V trimming: 5 bases; J trimming: 6 bases; junction bases outside the gene matches: 3. This CDR3 is 12 amino acids long. Germline V gene sequence: CDR1 SGHNT, CDR2 YYREEE (reference sequence).

The rearrangement joins TRBV27 to TRBJ2-7, with TRBD2 matching 8 bases. J lost 6 bases, V lost 2 bases, and 6 bases had no gene match. Germline V gene data show CDR1 as MNHEY and CDR2 as SMNVEV (reference sequence). This CDR3 has 14 amino acids. This CDR3 is CASSLVRGRFEQYF. The CDR3 DNA is TGTGCCAGCAGTTTAGTCCGCGGGAGGTTCGAGCAGTACTTC.

This clone came up a few times. The genes are TRBV29-1 and TRBJ2-1, with a possible D match to TRBD1 (6 bases). Germline assignment: CDR1 SQVTM and CDR2 ANQGSEA. V was clipped by 6 bases and J by 0 bases, with 12 bases between them. CDR3 length: 14 residues. The CDR3 DNA is TGCAGCGTCGCCTTGGACAGCTCCTACAATGAGCAGTTCTTC. It codes for CSVALDSSYNEQFF.

This chain uses TRBV9 with TRBJ2-1, with a weak D call TRBD1 (6 bases). Trimming shortened V by 3 bases and J by 8 bases, and 24 bases separated the two germline ends. Germline V gene data show CDR1 as SGDLS and CDR2 as YYNGEE. The CDR3 loop spans 17 amino acids. CDR3 sequence (DNA): TGTGCCAGCAGCGCGGCCGTCCTAACCATCAGGGGAGATGAGCAGTTCTTC. This gives the protein CASSAAVLTIRGDEQFF.

A few counts support this clone. The J gene is TRBJ2-7, the V gene TRBV10-3; 8 nucleotides match TRBD1. Germline V gene data show CDR1 as ENHRY and CDR2 as SYGVKD. J lost 2 bases, V lost 5 bases, and 5 bases had no gene match. The CDR3 is made up of 14 amino acids. The CDR3 DNA reads TGTGCCATCAGTCCGAGACAGGGGACCTACGAGCAGTACTTC. Its translation is CAISPRQGTYEQYF.

The V call is TRBV10-3, the J call TRBJ2-3; 12 positions agree with TRBD2. The CDR3 totals 15 residues. Trimming cost V 6 bases and J 6 bases; bases outside gene matches: 7. From germline, CDR1 is ENHRY and CDR2 SYGVKD. As DNA, the CDR3 is TGTGCCATCAGCGCCGGACTAGCGGGACCTGATACGCAGTATTTT. This sequence encodes CAISAGLAGPDTQYF.

The rearrangement links TRBV4-3 to TRBJ2-7; TRBD1 agrees at 12 bases. CDR3 length: 17 amino acids. Trimming removed 0 bases from V and 3 bases from J; junction bases left unmatched: 6. Germline-derived CDR1 and CDR2 are LGHNA and YSLEER. The CDR3 protein is CASSQDRGTGGHYEQYF. In DNA form, the CDR3 reads TGCGCCAGCAGCCAAGATCGGGGGACAGGGGGCCACTACGAGCAGTACTTC.